This TCR beta chain emerged from a study of Ad26.COV2.S vaccination and SARS-CoV-2 variants. About the study: Donor was in the COV1001 Ad26.COV2.S trial arm.

In germline, CDR1 is MNHEY, CDR2 SMNVEV (reference sequence). Trimming cost V 5 bases and J 0 bases, with 13 bases left between them. This CDR3 has 15 residues. Generated by immunoSEQ multiplex PCR, the TCRdb table keeps only in-frame clones and is missing some. This sample has about 260,000 clones, with roughly nine tenths found just once. Treatment denoted: about 20 received Ad26.COV2.S at low or high dose, single or two shots; about 5 received placebo; per-sample allocation not given. The investigators took samples on day 63 after the first vaccine or placebo injection. This sequence was found in a person between 18 and 65 years old who received the Ad26.COV2.S COVID-19 vaccine or a placebo. Sequenced here: peripheral blood, sampled in a trial of Ad26.COV2.S vaccine versus placebo. The V and J genes are TRBV27 and TRBJ1-1; D perhaps matches TRBD1 (6 bases). The CDR3 loop is CASSPTGYLNTEAFF. DNA of the CDR3: TGTGCCAGCAGTCCCACAGGGTATCTGAACACTGAAGCTTTCTTT.